This T cell receptor (beta chain) was recorded in a study of T cells in Graves' hyperthyroidism and ophthalmopathy. Study-wide results and caveats: Patients with ophthalmopathy were separated from those with stable hyperthyroidism by a 13 V-J model.

This clonotype came up a few times. Its specificity is not known. V lost 6 bases and J lost 9; bases outside the gene matches: 11. The CDR3 totals 14 residues. CDR1 is MDHEN, CDR2 SYDVKM, per germline. From RNA transcripts, TCR beta CDR3 regions were amplified. First-round RT-PCR with HTBI primers amplified the TCR CDR3 region. TCRdb reanalysed the multiplex PCR reads using MiXCR and keeps one entry per CDR3 protein. The sample consists of hundreds of thousands of distinct CDR3 sequences, 12% to 15% of them appearing once. The V and J genes are TRBV28 and TRBJ1-5; 7 nucleotides align to TRBD1. This clonotype originated in a woman aged 18-30 years with Graves' hyperthyroidism. Material: blood. The CDR3 bases are TGTGCCAGCAGCCTCACAGGGGCCCCCTGGCCCCAGCATTTT. Translation: CASSLTGAPWPQHF.